The rows below give T cell receptor beta chains drawn from one sample of a study of blood T cell repertoires in COVID-19. Sequencing was performed with immunoSEQ multiplex PCR; in TCRdb, only in-frame clones are kept and a portion is missing. This sample has some 300,000 clones, with 90% found just once. Material: peripheral blood. All receptors come from a woman between 45 and 65 years old with COVID-19, enrolled during active disease. CDR3s include the opening cysteine and the closing phenylalanine or tryptophan. Each record gives: clone size, D gene, J gene, V gene, CDR3 length, CDR3 protein, CDR3 DNA. The D gene is left open where the match is weak. Not all rows give a size; the values are once, few, many and, for expanded clones, a class.

abundance: .
d_gene: TRBD1
j_gene: TRBJ1-2
v_gene: TRBV11-2
len: 15
CDR3aa: CASSSTTGGNYGYTF
CDR3nt: TGTGCCAGCAGCTCTACGACAGGGGGTAACTATGGCTACACCTTC

abundance: .
d_gene: TRBD1
j_gene: TRBJ2-7
v_gene: TRBV27
len: 15
CDR3aa: CASSLLGTGPYEQYF
CDR3nt: TGTGCCAGCAGTTTATTAGGGACAGGACCTTACGAGCAGTACTTC

abundance: .
d_gene: TRBD2
j_gene: TRBJ2-1
v_gene: TRBV11-3
len: 16
CDR3aa: CASSPQPGLSYNEQFF
CDR3nt: TGTGCCAGCAGCCCTCAGCCGGGACTATCCTACAATGAGCAGTTCTTC

abundance: once
d_gene: .
j_gene: TRBJ1-1
v_gene: TRBV2
len: 13
CDR3aa: CASSEQENTEAFF
CDR3nt: TGTGCCAGCAGTGAACAGGAAAACACTGAAGCTTTCTTT

abundance: .
d_gene: .
j_gene: TRBJ1-5
v_gene: TRBV28
len: 11
CDR3aa: CASNQGQPQHF
CDR3nt: TGTGCCAGCAATCAGGGTCAGCCCCAGCATTTT

abundance: .
d_gene: TRBD1
j_gene: TRBJ1-1
v_gene: TRBV29-1
len: 11
CDR3aa: CSVDRGREAFF
CDR3nt: TGCAGCGTCGACAGGGGTAGAGAAGCTTTCTTT

abundance: .
d_gene: .
j_gene: TRBJ2-7
v_gene: TRBV29-1
len: 12
CDR3aa: CSVVEATYEQYF
CDR3nt: TGCAGCGTTGTCGAGGCCACCTACGAGCAGTACTTC

abundance: .
d_gene: TRBD2
j_gene: TRBJ2-1
v_gene: TRBV5-4
len: 17
CDR3aa: CASSPGTSAVRYNEQFF
CDR3nt: TGTGCCAGCAGCCCAGGGACTAGCGCCGTCCGCTACAATGAGCAGTTCTTC

abundance: .
d_gene: TRBD1
j_gene: TRBJ1-2
v_gene: TRBV7-9
len: 17
CDR3aa: CASSSDRGNEPIDGYTF
CDR3nt: TGTGCCAGCAGCTCCGACAGGGGGAACGAGCCGATTGATGGCTACACCTTC

abundance: .
d_gene: TRBD1
j_gene: TRBJ2-1
v_gene: TRBV18
len: 15
CDR3aa: CASSLGTGRSNEQFF
CDR3nt: TGTGCCAGCTCACTTGGGACAGGTAGGAGCAATGAGCAGTTCTTC

abundance: .
d_gene: TRBD1
j_gene: TRBJ2-5
v_gene: TRBV29-1
len: 10
CDR3aa: CSAGGETQYF
CDR3nt: TGCAGCGCAGGGGGCGAGACCCAGTACTTC

abundance: .
d_gene: .
j_gene: TRBJ1-3
v_gene: TRBV6-5
len: 15
CDR3aa: CASRLDWSSGNTIYF
CDR3nt: TGTGCCAGCAGACTTGACTGGAGCTCTGGAAACACCATATATTTT

abundance: many
d_gene: TRBD1
j_gene: TRBJ2-3
v_gene: TRBV29-1
len: 14
CDR3aa: CSVVRTGATDTQYF
CDR3nt: TGCAGCGTTGTCCGGACAGGGGCCACAGATACGCAGTATTTT

abundance: .
d_gene: TRBD2
j_gene: TRBJ2-1
v_gene: TRBV2
len: 16
CDR3aa: CASSDLRTSGRDEQFF
CDR3nt: TGTGCCAGCAGTGATCTTAGGACTAGCGGGAGGGATGAGCAGTTCTTC

abundance: .
d_gene: TRBD1
j_gene: TRBJ2-7
v_gene: TRBV24-1
len: 14
CDR3aa: CATSDGQGADEQYF
CDR3nt: TGTGCCACCAGTGATGGACAGGGGGCAGACGAGCAGTACTTC

abundance: .
d_gene: .
j_gene: TRBJ2-2
v_gene: TRBV5-1
len: 14
CDR3aa: CASSLGRVAGELFF
CDR3nt: TGCGCCAGCAGCTTGGGCAGGGTGGCCGGGGAGCTGTTTTTT

abundance: .
d_gene: TRBD1
j_gene: TRBJ2-7
v_gene: TRBV27
len: 14
CDR3aa: CASSSGTGPYEQYF
CDR3nt: TGTGCCAGCAGCTCCGGGACAGGACCCTACGAGCAGTACTTC

abundance: .
d_gene: .
j_gene: TRBJ1-1
v_gene: TRBV7-8
len: 13
CDR3aa: CASSLDRDTEAFF
CDR3nt: TGTGCCAGCAGCTTAGATCGGGACACTGAAGCTTTCTTT

abundance: few
d_gene: .
j_gene: TRBJ2-1
v_gene: TRBV12-3/TRBV12-4
len: 11
CDR3aa: CASSPGLLQFF
CDR3nt: TGTGCCAGCAGCCCCGGACTGTTACAGTTCTTC

abundance: many
d_gene: .
j_gene: TRBJ1-1
v_gene: TRBV3-1/TRBV3-2
len: 15
CDR3aa: CASSLSTASHTEAFF
CDR3nt: TGTGCCAGCAGCCTCTCGACAGCGTCGCACACTGAAGCTTTCTTT

abundance: .
d_gene: .
j_gene: TRBJ1-5
v_gene: TRBV19
len: 13
CDR3aa: CASRRESNQPQHF
CDR3nt: TGTGCCAGTAGGCGGGAGAGCAATCAGCCCCAGCATTTT

abundance: .
d_gene: .
j_gene: TRBJ1-1
v_gene: TRBV6-2/TRBV6-3
len: 14
CDR3aa: CASSPGTLNTEAFF
CDR3nt: TGTGCCAGCAGTCCCGGGACATTGAACACTGAAGCTTTCTTT

abundance: .
d_gene: .
j_gene: TRBJ2-7
v_gene: TRBV6-2/TRBV6-3
len: 11
CDR3aa: CASSRQYEQYF
CDR3nt: TGTGCCAGCAGCCGACAATACGAGCAGTACTTC

abundance: .
d_gene: .
j_gene: TRBJ2-2
v_gene: TRBV14
len: 18
CDR3aa: CASSPTGARGIGTGELFF
CDR3nt: TGTGCCAGCAGCCCCACGGGTGCTCGGGGAATCGGTACCGGGGAGCTGTTTTTT

abundance: .
d_gene: TRBD2
j_gene: TRBJ2-3
v_gene: TRBV5-5
len: 16
CDR3aa: CASSLLAVGSTDTQYF
CDR3nt: TGTGCCAGCAGCTTACTAGCGGTCGGCTCAACAGATACGCAGTATTTT

abundance: .
d_gene: .
j_gene: TRBJ2-3
v_gene: TRBV10-3
len: 12
CDR3aa: CAIGGLTDTQYF
CDR3nt: TGTGCCATCGGGGGACTCACAGATACGCAGTATTTT

abundance: .
d_gene: TRBD2
j_gene: TRBJ2-5
v_gene: TRBV7-3
len: 13
CDR3aa: CASSRTGGETQYF
CDR3nt: TGTGCCAGCAGCCGGACGGGAGGGGAGACCCAGTACTTC

abundance: .
d_gene: .
j_gene: TRBJ2-3
v_gene: TRBV5-5
len: 14
CDR3aa: CASSLISGDGTQYF
CDR3nt: TGTGCCAGCAGCTTGATTAGCGGAGATGGTACGCAGTATTTT

abundance: .
d_gene: .
j_gene: TRBJ2-5
v_gene: TRBV4-1
len: 13
CDR3aa: CASSLGPSETQYF
CDR3nt: TGCGCCAGCAGCCTTGGTCCTAGCGAGACCCAGTACTTC

abundance: .
d_gene: TRBD1
j_gene: TRBJ1-2
v_gene: TRBV14
len: 13
CDR3aa: CASSQSGDRERTF
CDR3nt: TGTGCCAGCAGCCAATCGGGAGACAGGGAGCGGACCTTC

abundance: .
d_gene: .
j_gene: TRBJ2-3
v_gene: TRBV11-3
len: 14
CDR3aa: CASTSFASLNTQYF
CDR3nt: TGTGCCAGCACATCCTTCGCTAGTCTTAATACGCAGTATTTT

abundance: .
d_gene: .
j_gene: TRBJ1-4
v_gene: TRBV7-9
len: 16
CDR3aa: CASSLATTGGNEKLFF
CDR3nt: TGTGCCAGCAGCTTAGCGACCACGGGGGGGAATGAAAAACTGTTTTTT

abundance: .
d_gene: TRBD1
j_gene: TRBJ2-5
v_gene: TRBV4-1
len: 17
CDR3aa: CASSTPTDREYQETQYF
CDR3nt: TGCGCCAGCAGCACCCCGACTGACAGGGAGTACCAAGAGACCCAGTACTTC

abundance: .
d_gene: .
j_gene: TRBJ2-2
v_gene: TRBV7-9
len: 13
CDR3aa: CASSLHNTGELFF
CDR3nt: TGTGCCAGCAGCTTACATAACACCGGGGAGCTGTTTTTT

abundance: few
d_gene: .
j_gene: TRBJ2-2
v_gene: TRBV27
len: 15
CDR3aa: CASSFWQGGTGELFF
CDR3nt: TGTGCCAGCAGTTTCTGGCAGGGTGGCACCGGGGAGCTGTTTTTT

abundance: few
d_gene: TRBD1
j_gene: TRBJ2-7
v_gene: TRBV10-2
len: 14
CDR3aa: CASTPTGSSYEQYF
CDR3nt: TGCGCCAGCACCCCGACAGGGAGCTCCTACGAGCAGTACTTC

abundance: .
d_gene: .
j_gene: TRBJ2-5
v_gene: TRBV18
len: 10
CDR3aa: CASREETQYF
CDR3nt: TGTGCCAGCCGGGAAGAGACCCAGTACTTC

abundance: once
d_gene: .
j_gene: TRBJ2-3
v_gene: TRBV6-6
len: 15
CDR3aa: CASAPYSTSTDTQYF
CDR3nt: TGTGCCAGCGCCCCGTACTCAACTAGCACAGATACGCAGTATTTT

abundance: .
d_gene: .
j_gene: TRBJ2-3
v_gene: TRBV7-2
len: 14
CDR3aa: CASRPGLYMDTQYF
CDR3nt: TGTGCCAGCAGGCCGGGACTTTATATGGATACGCAGTATTTT

abundance: .
d_gene: .
j_gene: TRBJ2-7
v_gene: TRBV10-1
len: 13
CDR3aa: CASSESTRLEQYF
CDR3nt: TGCGCCAGCAGTGAGTCGACTCGCCTCGAGCAGTACTTC

abundance: .
d_gene: TRBD2
j_gene: TRBJ2-7
v_gene: TRBV27
len: 18
CDR3aa: CASSLSVGWGGRAFEQYF
CDR3nt: TGTGCCAGCAGTTTATCCGTAGGGTGGGGCGGGAGGGCCTTTGAGCAGTACTTC

abundance: .
d_gene: TRBD1
j_gene: TRBJ2-7
v_gene: TRBV7-2
len: 15
CDR3aa: CASSFEDRGLYEQYF
CDR3nt: TGTGCCAGCAGCTTTGAGGACAGGGGGCTGTACGAGCAGTACTTC

abundance: .
d_gene: TRBD1
j_gene: TRBJ2-3
v_gene: TRBV7-6
len: 15
CDR3aa: CASSLAGTDTDTQYF
CDR3nt: TGTGCCAGCAGCTTAGCTGGGACAGACACAGATACGCAGTATTTT

abundance: .
d_gene: TRBD2
j_gene: TRBJ2-1
v_gene: TRBV3-1/TRBV3-2
len: 16
CDR3aa: CASSQNRVSGRVEQFF
CDR3nt: TGTGCCAGCAGCCAAAATCGGGTTAGCGGGAGGGTCGAGCAGTTCTTC

abundance: .
d_gene: .
j_gene: TRBJ1-5
v_gene: TRBV21-1
len: 16
CDR3aa: CASSIKHRPSNQPQHF
CDR3nt: TGTGCCAGCAGCATCAAACACCGCCCGAGCAATCAGCCCCAGCATTTT

abundance: .
d_gene: .
j_gene: TRBJ1-1
v_gene: TRBV27
len: 15
CDR3aa: CASKLGGLGNNEAFF
CDR3nt: TGTGCCAGCAAGTTGGGGGGGCTAGGGAACAATGAAGCTTTCTTT

abundance: .
d_gene: .
j_gene: TRBJ2-1
v_gene: TRBV10-2
len: 12
CDR3aa: CASMRIYNEQFF
CDR3nt: TGCGCCAGCATGAGGATTTACAATGAGCAGTTCTTC

abundance: .
d_gene: .
j_gene: TRBJ1-1
v_gene: TRBV6-5
len: 15
CDR3aa: CASSSQGSLNTEAFF
CDR3nt: TGTGCCAGCAGTTCGCAGGGTTCCCTGAACACTGAAGCTTTCTTT

abundance: .
d_gene: TRBD1
j_gene: TRBJ1-2
v_gene: TRBV7-9
len: 15
CDR3aa: CASSPEGATNYGYTF
CDR3nt: TGTGCCAGCAGCCCCGAGGGGGCTACTAACTATGGCTACACCTTC

abundance: .
d_gene: .
j_gene: TRBJ1-4
v_gene: TRBV19
len: 15
CDR3aa: CASSYRSPRHEKLFF
CDR3nt: TGTGCCAGTAGTTATAGGTCGCCGAGGCATGAAAAACTGTTTTTT

abundance: .
d_gene: .
j_gene: TRBJ1-6
v_gene: TRBV30
len: 15
CDR3aa: CAWSVGQSYNSPLHF
CDR3nt: TGTGCCTGGAGTGTAGGACAGTCCTATAATTCACCCCTCCACTTT

abundance: .
d_gene: TRBD1
j_gene: TRBJ2-7
v_gene: TRBV28
len: 15
CDR3aa: CASSLTGTGSYEQYF
CDR3nt: TGTGCCAGCAGTTTAACCGGGACAGGGTCCTACGAGCAGTACTTC

abundance: .
d_gene: TRBD2
j_gene: TRBJ2-1
v_gene: TRBV11-2
len: 15
CDR3aa: CASSPSRTSVGEQFF
CDR3nt: TGTGCCAGCAGCCCAAGTAGGACTAGCGTGGGTGAGCAGTTCTTC

abundance: .
d_gene: TRBD1
j_gene: TRBJ1-2
v_gene: TRBV5-1
len: 14
CDR3aa: CASSQGQENYGYTF
CDR3nt: TGCGCCAGCAGCCAGGGACAGGAAAACTATGGCTACACCTTC

abundance: once
d_gene: .
j_gene: TRBJ2-1
v_gene: TRBV27
len: 11
CDR3aa: CASSLRNEQFF
CDR3nt: TGTGCCAGCAGTTTGCGAAATGAGCAGTTCTTC